The 10 T cell receptor beta chains below were found in one sample sequenced in a study of Ad26.COV2.S vaccination and SARS-CoV-2 variants. Stated treatment: some 20 received Ad26.COV2.S at low or high dose, single or two shots; 5 received placebo; per-sample allocation not given. The study sampled participants on day 63 after the first vaccine or placebo injection. Libraries were prepared by immunoSEQ multiplex PCR; TCRdb keeps only in-frame clonotypes and omits some of them. The sample has around 300,000 clones, 86% seen once. The specimen was peripheral blood, collected in a trial of Ad26.COV2.S vaccine versus placebo. The origin of the receptors is a person between 18 and 60 years old who received the Ad26.COV2.S COVID-19 vaccine or a placebo.

The V gene is TRBV7-9, the J gene TRBJ1-4; 9 positions agree with TRBD1. The CDR3 is 15 residues long. Germline loops: CDR1 SEHNR, CDR2 FQNEAQ (reference sequence). After removal of 5 bases from V and 6 bases from J, the junction contained 7 bases not matched to a gene. CDR3 region: CASSALTGGDEKLFF. Written as DNA, the CDR3 is TGTGCCAGCAGCGCCCTCACAGGGGGCGATGAAAAACTGTTTTTT.

The chain joins TRBV5-1 to TRBJ2-5; possibly TRBD1 for D (6 bases). Germline V lookup: CDR1 SGHRS, CDR2 YFSETQ. The ends were cut back, 4 bases at V and 5 bases at J, with 12 bases in the middle. The CDR3 loop spans 13 amino acids. CDR3 DNA: TGCGCCAGCAGCCGTACCCAGGGGGAGACCCAGTACTTC. Its protein product is CASSRTQGETQYF.

The chain combines TRBV6-4 with TRBJ1-5; D possibly corresponds to TRBD1 (6 bases). The germline V gene encodes CDR1 MRHNA and CDR2 SNTAGT. The CDR3 sequence is 15 residues long. Trimming cost V 0 bases and J 3 bases, with 9 bases left between them. CDR3 nucleotides: TGTGCCAGCAGTGACTCCAGGGGACCCAATCAGCCCCAGCATTTT. Translated: CASSDSRGPNQPQHF.

With respect to this clone: A junction end diverges from the germline sequence, so it may reflect a read error. The V call is TRBV2, the J call TRBJ1-2; possible D gene TRBD1, 5 bases. CDR1 and CDR2 from the germline V gene are SNHLY and FYNNEI. The CDR3 is made up of 12 amino acids. CDR3 residues: CASSESVSEGPF. The DNA for the CDR3 is TGTGCCAGCAGTGAAAGTGTTTCGGAGGGGCCCTTC.

The CDR3 loop reads CASSPKTGGPDTQYF. CDR3 nucleotides: TGCGCCAGCAGCCCGAAAACTGGGGGGCCAGATACGCAGTATTTT. V is TRBV4-3 and J is TRBJ2-3, with D perhaps being TRBD1 or TRBD2 (6 bases each). Trimming took 4 bases from V and 4 from J, leaving 15 bases between them. Germline values: CDR1 LGHNA, CDR2 YSLEER. This CDR3 has 15 residues.

This chain links TRBV4-3 with TRBJ1-4; perhaps TRBD1 as D (6 bases). Germline CDR1 reads LGHNA; CDR2 reads YSLEER. Trimming took 2 bases from V and 5 from J, leaving 24 bases between them. The CDR3 has 19 residues. In nucleotides, the CDR3 is TGCGCCAGCAGCCAACCTTTACCTACACGACAGGAGATAAATGAAAAACTGTTTTTT. It encodes CASSQPLPTRQEINEKLFF.

The chain links TRBV28 to TRBJ2-4; D is possibly TRBD1 or TRBD2 (7 bases each). V lost 8 bases and J lost 0, with 20 bases in between. Germline loops: CDR1 MDHEN, CDR2 SYDVKM. CDR3 length equals 17 residues. The CDR3 reads CASAPTGRGIAKNIQYF. The CDR3 DNA follows: TGTGCCAGCGCCCCGACAGGGAGGGGGATAGCCAAAAACATTCAGTACTTC.

V and J are TRBV6-6 and TRBJ1-5; D remains unclear. The germline gives CDR1 MNHNY, CDR2 SVGAGI (reference sequence). Trimming left V 5 bases short and J 2 bases short, with 4 bases between. CDR3 length equals 12 residues. The CDR3 region is CASSTGNQPQHF. The CDR3 DNA sequence: TGTGCCAGCAGTACAGGCAATCAGCCCCAGCATTTT.

The chain links TRBV11-2 to TRBJ1-4; a weak D match, TRBD1 (6 bases). Germline V gene lookup returns CDR1 SGHAT and CDR2 FQNNGV. V was pared by 5 bases and J by 0 bases, with 16 bases between. This CDR3 contains 17 residues. The CDR3 bases are TGTGCCAGCAGCAGATCGGGACACGGGTCAACTAATGAAAAACTGTTTTTT. Amino acids: CASSRSGHGSTNEKLFF.

The rearrangement uses TRBV3-1 (or the pseudogene TRBV3-2) and TRBJ2-7; possible D gene TRBD1, 6 bases. V lost 2 bases to trimming and J lost 5 bases, with 19 bases between them. Looked up from germline, CDR1 is LGHDT and CDR2 is YNNKEL (reference sequence). CDR3 length equals 16 residues. The CDR3 DNA sequence: TGTGCCAGCAGCCAATGGGTGGACAGACTCAAGGACGAGCAGTACTTC. The encoded protein is CASSQWVDRLKDEQYF.